A selection of T cell receptor beta chains follows, all from one sample in a study of control samples from healthy donors and cancer patients. Sequencing used immunoSEQ multiplex PCR; TCRdb keeps in-frame clones, though not all of them. The table includes roughly 80,000 clones, almost 95% detected once. Sequencing input: blood. The source is a woman in her sixties in good health. Each CDR3 is given with its conserved first and last residue. Fields, in order: V gene, J gene, CDR3 length, CDR3 protein.

v_gene: TRBV5-1; j_gene: TRBJ2-1; len: 16; CDR3aa: CASSTYIAGGVDEQFF
v_gene: TRBV29-1; j_gene: TRBJ2-1; len: 15; CDR3aa: CSVEDIGTAYNEQFF
v_gene: TRBV5-1; j_gene: TRBJ2-5; len: 15; CDR3aa: CASSKTSGRGETQYF
v_gene: TRBV28; j_gene: TRBJ2-4; len: 18; CDR3aa: CASSLRDRGFLAKNIQYF
v_gene: TRBV4-1; j_gene: TRBJ2-3; len: 15; CDR3aa: CASSGEGHSTDTQYF
v_gene: TRBV7-9; j_gene: TRBJ1-3; len: 15; CDR3aa: CASRPPGVDGNTIYF
v_gene: TRBV2; j_gene: TRBJ1-3; len: 15; CDR3aa: CASSVGSDSGNTIYF
v_gene: TRBV7-9; j_gene: TRBJ1-3; len: 14; CDR3aa: CASSLGTDGNTIYF
v_gene: TRBV28; j_gene: TRBJ1-1; len: 10; CDR3aa: CASSYREAFF
v_gene: TRBV19; j_gene: TRBJ2-3; len: 14; CDR3aa: CASSIEGSRDTQYF
v_gene: TRBV6-1; j_gene: TRBJ2-1; len: 15; CDR3aa: CASSEAGPPYNEQFF
v_gene: TRBV5-4; j_gene: TRBJ1-1; len: 16; CDR3aa: CASSWGQDGRNTEAFF
v_gene: TRBV28; j_gene: TRBJ2-6; len: 15; CDR3aa: CASSFGGSGANVLTF
v_gene: TRBV11-3; j_gene: TRBJ1-1; len: 13; CDR3aa: CASSLGVNTEAFF
v_gene: TRBV19; j_gene: TRBJ2-7; len: 12; CDR3aa: CARPGPDYEQYF
v_gene: TRBV4-3; j_gene: TRBJ1-4; len: 17; CDR3aa: CASSPRTVFATNEKLFF
v_gene: TRBV10-3; j_gene: TRBJ2-7; len: 14; CDR3aa: CAIRAGLAGDEQYF
v_gene: TRBV29-1; j_gene: TRBJ2-3; len: 14; CDR3aa: CSVETGGYTDTQYF
v_gene: TRBV4-3; j_gene: TRBJ2-5; len: 16; CDR3aa: CASSQARNYRKETQYF
v_gene: TRBV7-8; j_gene: TRBJ2-1; len: 11; CDR3aa: CASSLAYEQFF
v_gene: TRBV4-1; j_gene: TRBJ1-5; len: 14; CDR3aa: CASSQGREGQPQHF
v_gene: TRBV7-9; j_gene: TRBJ2-2; len: 19; CDR3aa: CASSSLPGQLNRFAGELFF
v_gene: TRBV10-1; j_gene: TRBJ2-1; len: 15; CDR3aa: CASSEGPIGVGEQFF
v_gene: TRBV28; j_gene: TRBJ2-7; len: 12; CDR3aa: CASGRVAYEQYF
v_gene: TRBV11-2; j_gene: TRBJ2-7; len: 16; CDR3aa: CASSLEIRGSIHEQYF
v_gene: TRBV5-4; j_gene: TRBJ2-3; len: 12; CDR3aa: CASTLLGAQVVF
v_gene: TRBV5-1; j_gene: TRBJ1-3; len: 16; CDR3aa: CAIVWGQGAKRNTIYF
v_gene: TRBV7-2; j_gene: TRBJ1-2; len: 15; CDR3aa: CASSGGTGANYGYTF